Presented here are 7 T cell receptor beta chains from one specimen sequenced in a study of shared clonotypes between healthy human individuals. Using immunoSEQ multiplex PCR, the repertoire was profiled, and TCRdb retains in-frame clones only, with some absent. The sample lists over 75,000 clones; roughly three quarters were seen once. Sequenced input: memory CD8+ T cells sorted from blood. Subset of the sample: CD45RO+ cells pooled with CCR7-negative TemRA cells. Every receptor here comes from a man aged 25-45 years in good health.

The chain uses TRBV7-6 and TRBJ1-5; D is undetermined. The V gene lost 3 bases and the J gene lost 7 bases, with 13 bases spanning the gap. Germline loops: CDR1 SGHVS, CDR2 FNYEAQ. The CDR3 consists of 14 residues. The DNA of the CDR3 is TGTGCCAGCAGCTTCGAAACGGGCACCCAGCCCCAGCATTTT. Translation gives CASSFETGTQPQHF.

The chain recombines TRBV5-8 with TRBJ1-5; no clear D. Germline V gives CDR1 SGHTS, CDR2 YDEGEE. Trimming took off 0 bases at V and 0 bases at J, with 13 bases between the two ends. The CDR3 totals 17 residues. The CDR3 bases are TGTGCCAGCAGCTTGGCTCTTACCGGGTCTAGCAATCAGCCCCAGCATTTT. Translation gives CASSLALTGSSNQPQHF.

V gene TRBV5-1 combines with J gene TRBJ2-1; 9 bases match TRBD1. V shed 4 bases and J 5 bases; nucleotides not matched to a gene: 13. This CDR3 contains 17 residues. Germline values: CDR1 SGHRS, CDR2 YFSETQ. The CDR3 bases are TGCGCCAGCAGCCTACAGCCGGGACAGGGAATTAACAATGAGCAGTTCTTC. It yields the protein CASSLQPGQGINNEQFF.

This clone turned up a few times. The chain links TRBV5-1 to TRBJ2-5; D gene ambiguous. The CDR3 sequence is 12 residues long. CDR1 SGHRS and CDR2 YFSETQ come from the germline V gene. Trimming cost V 1 base and J 1 base, with 2 bases left between them. The CDR3 DNA follows: TGCGCCAGCAGCTTGTCCCAAGAGACCCAGTACTTC. Residues: CASSLSQETQYF. Combining the CDR3 with reference TRBV5-1 and TRBJ2-5 gives the whole variable domain KAGVTQTPRYLIKTRGQQVTLSCSPISGHRSVSWYQQTPGQGLQFLFEYFSETQRNKGNFPGRFSGRQFSNSRSEMNVSTLELGDSALYLCASSLSQETQYFGPGTRLLVL.

This clone was observed many times. This chain connects TRBV4-3 to TRBJ2-1; 9 bases are shared with TRBD2. The J segment lost 4 bases and the V segment lost 0 bases, leaving 4 bases of the junction unmatched. The CDR3 totals 16 residues. Germline V gene data show CDR1 as LGHNA and CDR2 as YSLEER. CDR3: CASSQEGSGGYNEQFF. The CDR3 DNA sequence: TGCGCCAGCAGCCAAGAGGGTAGCGGGGGTTACAATGAGCAGTTCTTC.

This sequence joins TRBV30 and TRBJ1-4; 9 positions match TRBD1. The J segment lost 0 bases and the V segment lost 7 bases, leaving 6 bases of the junction unmatched. The CDR3 loop spans 15 amino acids. CDR1 GTSNPN and CDR2 SVGIG come from the germline V gene (reference sequence). The CDR3: CALDRGLATNEKLFF. The CDR3 DNA reads as TGTGCCTTGGACAGGGGACTTGCAACTAATGAAAAACTGTTTTTT.

This chain joins TRBV19 and TRBJ1-4, with 7 bases fitting TRBD1. V was clipped by 4 bases and J by 5 bases; unmatched bases: 7. Germline V gene data show CDR1 as LNHDA and CDR2 as SQIVND (reference sequence). The CDR3 spans 15 residues. The CDR3 region has the DNA TGTGCCAGTAGTACCAGGGCAGGGGGAAATGAAAAACTGTTTTTT. Translating it yields CASSTRAGGNEKLFF.